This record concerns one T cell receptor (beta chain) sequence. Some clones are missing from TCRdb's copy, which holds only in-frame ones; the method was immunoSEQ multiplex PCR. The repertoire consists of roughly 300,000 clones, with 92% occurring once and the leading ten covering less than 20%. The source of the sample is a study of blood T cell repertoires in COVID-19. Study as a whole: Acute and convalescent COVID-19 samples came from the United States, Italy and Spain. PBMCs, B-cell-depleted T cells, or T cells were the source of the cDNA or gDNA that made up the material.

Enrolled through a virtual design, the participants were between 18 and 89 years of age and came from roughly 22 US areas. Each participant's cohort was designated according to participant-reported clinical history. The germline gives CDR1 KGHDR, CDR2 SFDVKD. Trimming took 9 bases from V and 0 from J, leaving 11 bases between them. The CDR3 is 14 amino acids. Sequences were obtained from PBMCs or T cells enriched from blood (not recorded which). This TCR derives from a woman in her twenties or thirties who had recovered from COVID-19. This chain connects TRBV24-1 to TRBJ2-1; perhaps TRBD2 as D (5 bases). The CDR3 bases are TGTGCCACCCACCCGGGGAGCTCCTACAATGAGCAGTTCTTC. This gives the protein CATHPGSSYNEQFF.